The clone carrying this TCR beta chain has at least ten counts. Tagging with unique molecular identifiers was applied to individual cDNA molecules. TCRdb used MiXCR to reprocess the 5' RACE reads, holding one entry per CDR3 protein. The data contain 85,000 to 95,000 distinct CDR3 sequences, approximately 15% of them seen just once; the ten biggest clones take up around 0.5%. These data come from a study of early T cells in non-severe SARS-CoV-2 infection. Study at large: Unsorted whole-blood RNA was sequenced in bulk, leaving chains unpaired.

With V trimmed by 5 bases and J by 1 base, 6 bases remained unmatched. CDR1 is SGHTA, CDR2 FQGTGA, per germline. There are 16 residues in the CDR3. The genes are TRBV7-3 and TRBJ2-2, with 8 bases lining up with TRBD1. The sequenced sample was whole blood. This clonotype was obtained from an adult who was a healthcare worker with PCR-confirmed SARS-CoV-2 infection or an uninfected control (not recorded which). Here the CDR3 reads CASSQTGTGNTGELFF. In DNA, the CDR3 is TGTGCCAGCAGCCAAACCGGGACAGGGAACACCGGGGAGCTGTTTTTT. Complete variable domain (other parts from reference TRBV7-3 and TRBJ2-2): GAGVSQTPSNKVTEKGKYVELRCDPISGHTALYWYRQSLGQGPEFLIYFQGTGAADDSGLPNDRFFAVRPEGSVSTLKIQRTERGDSAVYLCASSQTGTGNTGELFFGEGSRLTVL.